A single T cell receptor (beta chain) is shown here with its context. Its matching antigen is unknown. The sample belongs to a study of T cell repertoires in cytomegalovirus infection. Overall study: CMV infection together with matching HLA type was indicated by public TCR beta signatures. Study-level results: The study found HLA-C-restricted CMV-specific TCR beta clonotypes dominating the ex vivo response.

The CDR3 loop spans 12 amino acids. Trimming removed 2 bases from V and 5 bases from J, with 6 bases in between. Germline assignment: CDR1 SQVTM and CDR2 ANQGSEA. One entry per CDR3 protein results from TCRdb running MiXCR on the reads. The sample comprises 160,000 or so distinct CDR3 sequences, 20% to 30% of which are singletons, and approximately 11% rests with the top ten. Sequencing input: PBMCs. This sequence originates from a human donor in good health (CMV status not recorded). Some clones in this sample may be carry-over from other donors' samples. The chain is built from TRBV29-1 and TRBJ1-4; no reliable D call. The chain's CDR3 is CSVEQENEKLFF. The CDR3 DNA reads TGCAGCGTTGAACAAGAGAATGAAAAACTGTTTTTT.